The present TCR beta chain was sequenced within a study of T cell responses to AZD1222 COVID-19 vaccine. Generated by immunoSEQ multiplex PCR, the TCRdb table keeps only in-frame clones and is missing some. The sample yields 130,000 or so clones, 93% seen once. The V end was cut by 4 bases, the J end by 0 bases, with 9 bases between. The CDR3 runs to 15 residues. Germline CDR1 is LNHDA and CDR2 is SQIVND (reference sequence). The chain couples TRBV19 to TRBJ1-4, with a tentative D call TRBD1 (5 bases). The TCR comes from an adult in good health. This sample comprised peripheral blood, obtained on day 0 of AZD1222 vaccination. The CDR3 DNA reads TGTGCCAGTAGTACCAGGGCCGCAACTAATGAAAAACTGTTTTTT. Translation: CASSTRAATNEKLFF.